The 12 T cell receptor beta chains below all came from one sample that was sequenced in a study of regulatory T cells in long-lasting Graves disease. For TCR beta, libraries came from iRepertoire HTBI primers and Arm-PCR of CDR3 regions. TCRdb processed the multiplex PCR reads anew with MiXCR; each CDR3 protein has one entry. The sample has 700,000 or so distinct CDR3 sequences; approximately 29% are singletons. Time point denoted: persistent/refractory GD, antithyroid drugs over 5 years with positive TRAb. The TCR library was made from RNA that had been extracted from PBMCs in TRIzol. The input for sequencing was peripheral blood mononuclear cells (PBMCs), taken when the disease was refractory, from a patient treated with antithyroid drugs. These receptors were taken from a female donor with Graves disease.

This clonotype was detected only a few times. The genes are TRBV9 and TRBJ1-1; D might be TRBD1 (6 bases). The CDR3 spans 13 residues. The V end was cut by 3 bases, the J end by 7 bases, with 13 bases between. Looked up from germline, CDR1 is SGDLS and CDR2 is YYNGEE. The CDR3 loop reads CASSAFAQGEAFF. DNA for the CDR3: TGTGCCAGCAGCGCATTTGCACAGGGTGAAGCTTTCTTT. Together with reference TRBV9 and TRBJ1-1, the CDR3 gives the full variable domain: DSGVTQTPKHLITATGQRVTLRCSPRSGDLSVYWYQQSLDQGLQFLIQYYNGEERAKGNILERFSAQQFPDLHSELNLSSLELGDSALYFCASSAFAQGEAFFGQGTRLTVV.

CDR3 region: CSARLGTVHEQYF. CDR3 bases: TGCAGTGCTAGATTAGGGACAGTCCACGAGCAGTACTTC. This sequence joins TRBV20-1 and TRBJ2-7, with 7 positions matching TRBD1. The length of the CDR3 is 13 residues. Germline lookup yields CDR1 DFQATT and CDR2 SNEGSKA (reference sequence). The V and J ends lost 2 bases and 5 bases, in that order; junction bases with no gene match: 6.

This clonotype was seen more than once but under ten times. The V and J genes are TRBV12-3 or TRBV12-4 and TRBJ1-2; 10 bases agree with TRBD1. Losses at the gene ends were 4 bases for V and 4 bases for J; bases not matched to a gene: 12. The CDR3 length is 17 residues. As DNA, the CDR3 is TGTGCCAGCAGTTCCGACAGGTGGACAGGGGGTGGCTATGGCTACACCTTC. Its protein is CASSSDRWTGGGYGYTF.

This clonotype was found once. This chain uses TRBV2 with TRBJ2-3, with a tentative D call TRBD2 (5 bases). From germline, CDR1 is SNHLY and CDR2 FYNNEI. CDR3 length equals 17 residues. V gave up 2 bases and J gave up 1 base, with 16 bases separating them. CDR3 loop: CASSEFPPSGRTDTQYF. CDR3 nucleotide sequence: TGTGCCAGCAGTGAATTCCCGCCGAGCGGCCGCACAGATACGCAGTATTTT. The full variable domain, completed using reference TRBV2 and TRBJ2-3, is EPEVTQTPSHQVTQMGQEVILRCVPISNHLYFYWYRQILGQKVEFLVSFYNNEISEKSEIFDDQFSVERPDGSNFTLKIRSTKLEDSAMYFCASSEFPPSGRTDTQYFGPGTRLTVL.

The V and J genes are TRBV12-3 or TRBV12-4 and TRBJ2-7, with 7 bases that match TRBD2. J lost 5 bases, V lost 3 bases, and 7 bases had no gene match. This CDR3 has 14 amino acids. As DNA, the CDR3 is TGTGCCAGCAGTTTTCAGCCTAGCGGCGACGAGCAGTACTTC. It specifies CASSFQPSGDEQYF.

In its sample, this clonotype was seen a few times. This chain connects TRBV7-8 to TRBJ1-5; D is perhaps TRBD1 (6 bases). V was shortened by 3 bases and J by 2 bases, with 14 bases between the two germline ends. There are 16 residues in the CDR3. Germline assignment: CDR1 SGHVS and CDR2 FQNEAQ. In DNA, the CDR3 is TGTGCCAGCAGCTTGGGCGTGGGGGCGGGCAATCAGCCCCAGCATTTT. Amino acid sequence: CASSLGVGAGNQPQHF.

This sequence joins TRBV27 and TRBJ1-5; TRBD1 matches at 7 bases. This CDR3 comprises 16 residues. CDR1 is MNHEY and CDR2 is SMNVEV in the germline V gene (reference sequence). With V trimmed by 3 bases and J by 2 bases, 7 bases remained unmatched. CDR3: CASSFRKGAGNQPQHF. The CDR3 coding sequence is TGTGCCAGCAGTTTTCGTAAGGGGGCTGGCAATCAGCCCCAGCATTTT.

This clonotype was recorded many times. The rearrangement joins TRBV5-4 to TRBJ2-7; D is unclear. Germline CDR1 SGHNT, CDR2 YYREEE (reference sequence). CDR3 size: 13 residues. The germline V and J ends were trimmed by 4 bases and 6 bases, with 14 bases remaining between them. The DNA of the CDR3 is TGTGCCAGCAGCGCTGGGTGGATTGGCGAGCAGTACTTC. Amino acid sequence: CASSAGWIGEQYF.

In its sample, this clonotype was seen many times. This chain connects TRBV27 to TRBJ2-5; TRBD1 matches 7 bases. The germline V gene encodes CDR1 MNHEY and CDR2 SMNVEV (reference sequence). V gave up 3 bases and J gave up 1 base; unmatched junction bases: 2. The CDR3 has 14 residues. The CDR3 nucleotides are TGTGCCAGCAGTTTGGGACAGCTCCAAGAGACCCAGTACTTC. Amino acid sequence: CASSLGQLQETQYF.

This clonotype appeared many times. The chain joins TRBV12-3 or TRBV12-4 to TRBJ1-2; tentative D call: TRBD1 (6 bases). Trimming shortened V by 4 bases and J by 0 bases, and 12 bases separated the two germline ends. The CDR3 runs to 15 residues. The CDR3 here is CASSSPGQSNYGYTF. The CDR3 DNA follows: TGTGCCAGCAGTTCCCCAGGACAGTCTAACTATGGCTACACCTTC.

Here the CDR3 reads CASSPLAGELETQYF. In DNA, the CDR3 is TGTGCCAGCAGCCCCCTAGCGGGAGAGTTGGAGACCCAGTACTTC. This chain connects TRBV7-2 to TRBJ2-5, with 10 positions matching TRBD2. Germline CDR1 and CDR2: SGHTA and FQGNSA. J was trimmed by 5 bases and V by 5 bases; bases with no gene match: 8. This CDR3 contains 15 residues. Filled out from reference TRBV7-2 and TRBJ2-5, the complete variable domain reads GAGVSQSPSNKVTEKGKDVELRCDPISGHTALYWYRQSLGQGLEFLIYFQGNSAPDKSGLPSDRFSAERTGGSVSTLTIQRTQQEDSAVYLCASSPLAGELETQYFGPGTRLLVL.

This clonotype has more than one count but fewer than ten. This sequence joins TRBV6-1 and TRBJ1-1, with D unclear. V was pared by 7 bases and J by 5 bases, with 11 bases between. Germline V gives CDR1 MNHNS, CDR2 SASEGT. This CDR3 is built from 12 residues. CDR3: CASTQTWTEAFF. The CDR3 nucleotides read TGTGCCAGCACCCAAACGTGGACTGAAGCTTTCTTT.